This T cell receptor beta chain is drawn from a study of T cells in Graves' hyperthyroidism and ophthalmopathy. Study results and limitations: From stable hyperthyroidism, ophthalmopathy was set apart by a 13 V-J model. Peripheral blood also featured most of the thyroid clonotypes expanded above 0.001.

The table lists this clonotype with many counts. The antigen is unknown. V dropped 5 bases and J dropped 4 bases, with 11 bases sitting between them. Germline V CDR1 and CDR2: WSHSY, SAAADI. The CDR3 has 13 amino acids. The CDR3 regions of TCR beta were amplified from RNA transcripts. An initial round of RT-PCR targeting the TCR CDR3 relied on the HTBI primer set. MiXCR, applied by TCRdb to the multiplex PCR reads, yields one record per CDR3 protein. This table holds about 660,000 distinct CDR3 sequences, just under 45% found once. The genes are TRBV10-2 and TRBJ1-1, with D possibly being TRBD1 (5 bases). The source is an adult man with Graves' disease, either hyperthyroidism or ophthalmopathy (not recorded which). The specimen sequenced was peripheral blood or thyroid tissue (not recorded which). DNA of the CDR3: TGCGCCAGCAGTCAGGGCGGAACCACTGAAGCTTTCTTT. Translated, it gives CASSQGGTTEAFF.